This T cell receptor (beta chain) appears in the sequencing data of a study of neurological immune-mediated disorders. For the unsorted libraries, 2 million PBMCs stored at -80 C served as input. V lost 4 bases, J lost 0 bases, and 10 bases stayed unmatched. This CDR3 region has 17 residues. CDR1 DFQATT and CDR2 SNEGSKA come from the germline V gene (reference sequence). Whole-study findings and limits: Grouping of repertoires by phylogeny put those of 18 of 34 multiple sclerosis patients into a single related-CDR3 cluster, a possible signature. TCR clonal expansion peaked in HTLV-1-associated myelopathy patients and was lowest in multiple sclerosis patients.

With 10-nucleotide random UMIs, 5'RACE was used to make the cDNA. TCRdb analysed the 5' RACE reads with MiXCR anew, one entry per CDR3 protein. The table lists just over 95,000 distinct CDR3 sequences, roughly 3.5% of them singletons, with around 6% in the top ten. This clonotype came up many times. Its antigen remains unknown. This TCR was recovered from a woman aged 18-29 years with multiple sclerosis. The rearrangement joins TRBV20-1 to TRBJ2-1; TRBD2 aligns across 9 bases. Sample: PBMCs. The CDR3 DNA follows: TGCAGTGCTACCTTGGGACTAGCCTCGAGCTCCTACAATGAGCAGTTCTTC. Its protein is CSATLGLASSSYNEQFF.